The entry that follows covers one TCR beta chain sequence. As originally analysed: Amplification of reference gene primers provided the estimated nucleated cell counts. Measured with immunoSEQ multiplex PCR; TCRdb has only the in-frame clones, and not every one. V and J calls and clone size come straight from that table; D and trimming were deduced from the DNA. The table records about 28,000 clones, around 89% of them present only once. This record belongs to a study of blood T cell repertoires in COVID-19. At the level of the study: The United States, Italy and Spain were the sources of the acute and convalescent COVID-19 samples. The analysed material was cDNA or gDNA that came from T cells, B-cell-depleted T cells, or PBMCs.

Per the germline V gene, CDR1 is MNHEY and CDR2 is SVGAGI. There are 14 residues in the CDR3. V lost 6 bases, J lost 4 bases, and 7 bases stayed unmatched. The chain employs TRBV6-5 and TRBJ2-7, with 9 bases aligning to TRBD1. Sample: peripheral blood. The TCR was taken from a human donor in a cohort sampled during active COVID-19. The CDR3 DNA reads TGTGCCAGCAGACGCCGGGACAGGGTTTACGAGCAGTACTTC. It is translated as CASRRRDRVYEQYF.